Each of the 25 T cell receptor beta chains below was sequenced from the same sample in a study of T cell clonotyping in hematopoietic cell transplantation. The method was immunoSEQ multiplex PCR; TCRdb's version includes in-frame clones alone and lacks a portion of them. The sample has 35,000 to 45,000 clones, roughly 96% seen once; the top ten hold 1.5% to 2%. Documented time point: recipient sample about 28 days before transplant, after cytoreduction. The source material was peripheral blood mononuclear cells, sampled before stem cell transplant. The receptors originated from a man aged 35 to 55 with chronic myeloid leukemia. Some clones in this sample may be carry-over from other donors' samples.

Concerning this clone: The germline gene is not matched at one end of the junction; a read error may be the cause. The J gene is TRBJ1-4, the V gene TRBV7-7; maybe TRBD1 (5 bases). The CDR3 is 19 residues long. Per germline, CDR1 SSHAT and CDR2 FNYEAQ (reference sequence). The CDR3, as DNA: TGTGCTAGCAGCCCTCCTTACGAGGGGCGGCCCACGGCTAATGAAAAACTGTTTTTT. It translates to CASSPPYEGRPTANEKLFF. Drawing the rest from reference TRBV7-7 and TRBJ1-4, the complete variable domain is GAGVSQSPRYKVTKRGQDVTLRCDPISSHATLYWYQQALGQGPEFLTYFNYEAQPDKSGLPSDRFSAERPEGSISTLTIQRTEQRDSAMYRCASSPPYEGRPTANEKLFFGSGTQLSVL.

CDR3 region: CASSWNTDTQYF. The DNA for the CDR3 is TGTGCCAGCAGTTGGAACACAGATACGCAGTATTTT. This chain links TRBV7-2 with TRBJ2-3; the D is unclear. V was trimmed by 6 bases and J by 2 bases, leaving 6 bases between them. Germline assignment: CDR1 SGHTA and CDR2 FQGNSA. The CDR3 spans 12 residues.

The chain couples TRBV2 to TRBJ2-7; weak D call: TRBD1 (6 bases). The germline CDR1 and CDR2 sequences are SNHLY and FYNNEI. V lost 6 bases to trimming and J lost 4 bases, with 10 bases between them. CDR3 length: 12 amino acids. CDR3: CASSGQIYEQYF. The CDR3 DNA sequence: TGTGCCAGCAGCGGACAGATATACGAGCAGTACTTC.

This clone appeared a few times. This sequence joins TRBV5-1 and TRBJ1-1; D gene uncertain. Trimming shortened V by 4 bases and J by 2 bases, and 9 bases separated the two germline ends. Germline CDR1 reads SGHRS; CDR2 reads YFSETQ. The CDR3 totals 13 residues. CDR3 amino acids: CASSEDGNTEAFF. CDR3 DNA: TGCGCCAGCAGCGAAGACGGAAACACTGAAGCTTTCTTT.

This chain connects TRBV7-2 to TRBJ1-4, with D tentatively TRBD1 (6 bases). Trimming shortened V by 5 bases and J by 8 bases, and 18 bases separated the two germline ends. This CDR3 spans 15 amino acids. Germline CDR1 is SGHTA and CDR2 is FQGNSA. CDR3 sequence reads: CASSPDAGEHEKLFF. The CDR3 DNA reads TGTGCCAGCAGCCCCGACGCAGGGGAACACGAAAAACTGTTTTTT. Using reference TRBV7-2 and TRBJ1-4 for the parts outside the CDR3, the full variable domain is GAGVSQSPSNKVTEKGKDVELRCDPISGHTALYWYRQSLGQGLEFLIYFQGNSAPDKSGLPSDRFSAERTGGSVSTLTIQRTQQEDSAVYLCASSPDAGEHEKLFFGSGTQLSVL.

The CDR3 reads CAVRGGETQYF. The CDR3 DNA follows: TGTGCCGTCCGGGGGGGAGAGACCCAGTACTTC. V and J are TRBV27 and TRBJ2-5, with 8 bases that match TRBD2. V lost 11 bases, J lost 4 bases, and 3 bases stayed unmatched. The germline V gene has CDR1 MNHEY and CDR2 SMNVEV (reference sequence). The CDR3 is made up of 11 amino acids.

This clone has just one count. The CDR3 bases are TGTGCCAGCAGCTCAGGGGCCCGAACAGGGGAGCAGTACTTC. Translated, it gives CASSSGARTGEQYF. The chain employs TRBV7-3 and TRBJ2-7; perhaps TRBD1 as D (6 bases). This CDR3 comprises 14 residues. Germline lookup yields CDR1 SGHTA and CDR2 FQGTGA. Deletions cut 4 bases from V and 7 bases from J, with 17 bases between.

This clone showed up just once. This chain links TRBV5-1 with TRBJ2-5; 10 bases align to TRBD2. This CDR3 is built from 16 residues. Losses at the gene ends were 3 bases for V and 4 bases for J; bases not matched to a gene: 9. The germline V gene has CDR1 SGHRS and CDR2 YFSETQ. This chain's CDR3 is CASSSLPSGGGETQYF. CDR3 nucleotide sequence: TGCGCCAGCAGCTCCCTCCCTAGCGGGGGAGGAGAGACCCAGTACTTC. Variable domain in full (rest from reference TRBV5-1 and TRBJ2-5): KAGVTQTPRYLIKTRGQQVTLSCSPISGHRSVSWYQQTPGQGLQFLFEYFSETQRNKGNFPGRFSGRQFSNSRSEMNVSTLELGDSALYLCASSSLPSGGGETQYFGPGTRLLVL.

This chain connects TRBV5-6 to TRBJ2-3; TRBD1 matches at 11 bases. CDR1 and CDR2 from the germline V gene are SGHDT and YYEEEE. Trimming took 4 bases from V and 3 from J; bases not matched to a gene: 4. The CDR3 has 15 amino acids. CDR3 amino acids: CASSGGQGATDTQYF. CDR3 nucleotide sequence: TGTGCCAGCAGCGGCGGACAGGGGGCGACAGATACGCAGTATTTT.

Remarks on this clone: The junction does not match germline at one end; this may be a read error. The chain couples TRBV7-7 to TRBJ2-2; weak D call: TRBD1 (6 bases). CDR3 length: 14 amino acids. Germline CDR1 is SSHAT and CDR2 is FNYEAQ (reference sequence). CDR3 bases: TGTGCTAGCAGCTTAGGACAGACAACCGGGGAGCTGTTTTTT. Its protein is CASSLGQTTGELFF.

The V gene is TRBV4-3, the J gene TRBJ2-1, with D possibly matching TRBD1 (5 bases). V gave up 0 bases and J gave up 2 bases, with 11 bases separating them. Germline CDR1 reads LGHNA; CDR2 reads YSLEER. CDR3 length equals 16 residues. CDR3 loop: CASSQEDTNTYNEQFF. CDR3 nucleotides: TGCGCCAGCAGCCAAGAGGACACGAATACCTACAATGAGCAGTTCTTC.

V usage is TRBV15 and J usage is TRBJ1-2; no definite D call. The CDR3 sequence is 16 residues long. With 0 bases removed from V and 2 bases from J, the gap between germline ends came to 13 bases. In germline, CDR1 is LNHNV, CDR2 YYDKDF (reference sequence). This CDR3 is CATSRDPVGRNYGYTF. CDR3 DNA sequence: TGTGCCACCAGCAGAGATCCAGTAGGGCGGAACTATGGCTACACCTTC.

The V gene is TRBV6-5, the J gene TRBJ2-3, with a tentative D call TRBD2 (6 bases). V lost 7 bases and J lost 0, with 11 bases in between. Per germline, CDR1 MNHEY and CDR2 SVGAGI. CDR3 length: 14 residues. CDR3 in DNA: TGTGCCAGCACGCGGGGTTCTAGCACAGATACGCAGTATTTT. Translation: CASTRGSSTDTQYF.

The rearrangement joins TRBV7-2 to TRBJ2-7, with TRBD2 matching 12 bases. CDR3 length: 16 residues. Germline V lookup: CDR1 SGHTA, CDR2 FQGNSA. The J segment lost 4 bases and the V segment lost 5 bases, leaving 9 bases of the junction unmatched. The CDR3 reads CASSTSTSGGAYEQYF. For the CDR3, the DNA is TGTGCCAGCAGCACCTCGACTAGCGGGGGCGCATACGAGCAGTACTTC.

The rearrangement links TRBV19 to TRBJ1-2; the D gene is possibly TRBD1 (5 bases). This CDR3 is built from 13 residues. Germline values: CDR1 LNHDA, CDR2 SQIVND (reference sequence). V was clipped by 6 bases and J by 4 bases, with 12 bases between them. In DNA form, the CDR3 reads TGTGCCAGTAGAGGACCTGGGGCCTATGGCTACACCTTC. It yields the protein CASRGPGAYGYTF.

The CDR3 region has the DNA TGTGCCTGGAGTGTCCCCGCCGGGACTCAGGGAGGAACTTCACCCCTCCACTTT. It codes for CAWSVPAGTQGGTSPLHF. The V gene is TRBV30, the J gene TRBJ1-6; D is possibly TRBD1 (5 bases). V dropped 0 bases and J dropped 9 bases, with 24 bases sitting between them. CDR1 is GTSNPN and CDR2 is SVGIG in the germline V gene (reference sequence). The CDR3 consists of 18 residues.

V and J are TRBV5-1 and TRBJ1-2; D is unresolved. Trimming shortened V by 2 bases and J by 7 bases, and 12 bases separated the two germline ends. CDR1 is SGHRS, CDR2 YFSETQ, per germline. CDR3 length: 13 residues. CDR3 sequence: CASSFHARGGYTF. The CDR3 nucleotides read TGCGCCAGCAGCTTCCATGCCCGTGGTGGCTACACCTTC.

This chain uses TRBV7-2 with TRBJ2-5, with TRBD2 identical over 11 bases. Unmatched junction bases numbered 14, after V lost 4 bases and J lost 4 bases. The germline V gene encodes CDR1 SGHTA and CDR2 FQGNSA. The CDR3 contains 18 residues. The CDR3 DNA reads TGTGCCAGCAGCTCCGCCTTCCGGCTAGCGGGGGGAGGAGAGACCCAGTACTTC. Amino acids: CASSSAFRLAGGGETQYF.

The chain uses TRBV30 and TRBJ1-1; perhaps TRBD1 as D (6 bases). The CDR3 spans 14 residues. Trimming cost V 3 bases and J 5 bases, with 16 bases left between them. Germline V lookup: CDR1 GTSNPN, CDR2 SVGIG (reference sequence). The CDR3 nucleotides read TGTGCCTGGAGGGCAGGGGTTGAGGGGACTGAAGCTTTCTTT. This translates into CAWRAGVEGTEAFF.

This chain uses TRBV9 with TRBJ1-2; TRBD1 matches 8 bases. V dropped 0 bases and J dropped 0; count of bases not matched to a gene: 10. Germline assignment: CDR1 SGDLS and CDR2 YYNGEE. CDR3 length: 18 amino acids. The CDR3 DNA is TGTGCCAGCAGCGTAGTTAGAGACAGGGGCTTTCCTAACTATGGCTACACCTTC. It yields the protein CASSVVRDRGFPNYGYTF.

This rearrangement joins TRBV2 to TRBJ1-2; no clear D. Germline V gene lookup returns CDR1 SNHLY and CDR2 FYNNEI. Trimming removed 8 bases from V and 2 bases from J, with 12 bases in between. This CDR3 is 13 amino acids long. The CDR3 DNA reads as TGTGCCAGCGTCGACGGGATCAACTATGGCTACACCTTC. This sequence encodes CASVDGINYGYTF.

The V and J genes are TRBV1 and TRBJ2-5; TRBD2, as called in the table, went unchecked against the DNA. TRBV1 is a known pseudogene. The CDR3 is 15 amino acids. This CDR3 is CTSSPLAGEKETQYF. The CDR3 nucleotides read TGCACCAGCAGCCCCCTAGCGGGGGAAAAAGAGACCCAGTACTTC.

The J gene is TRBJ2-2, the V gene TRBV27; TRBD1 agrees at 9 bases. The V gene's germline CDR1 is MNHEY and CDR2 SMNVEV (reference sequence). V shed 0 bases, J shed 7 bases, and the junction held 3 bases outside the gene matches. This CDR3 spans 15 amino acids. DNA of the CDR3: TGTGCCAGCAGTTTATCACAGGGGGCGGGCGGGGAGCTGTTTTTT. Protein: CASSLSQGAGGELFF.

CDR3 bases: TGTGCCAGCACCCGTAGAAAACCCGGGGAGCTGTTTTTT. Its protein product is CASTRRKPGELFF. The rearrangement uses TRBV2 and TRBJ2-2; D unresolved. This CDR3 region has 13 residues. With 7 bases removed from V and 6 bases from J, the gap between germline ends came to 12 bases. The germline V gene has CDR1 SNHLY and CDR2 FYNNEI.

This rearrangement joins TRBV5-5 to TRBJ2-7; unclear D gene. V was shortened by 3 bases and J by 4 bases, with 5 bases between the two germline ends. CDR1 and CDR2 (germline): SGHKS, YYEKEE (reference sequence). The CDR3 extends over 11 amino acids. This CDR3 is CASSYLYEQYF. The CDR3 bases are TGTGCCAGCAGCTACCTTTACGAGCAGTACTTC. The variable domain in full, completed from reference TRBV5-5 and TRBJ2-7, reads DAGVTQSPTHLIKTRGQQVTLRCSPISGHKSVSWYQQVLGQGPQFIFQYYEKEERGRGNFPDRFSARQFPNYSSELNVNALLLGDSALYLCASSYLYEQYFGPGTRLTVT.